The entry below describes one T cell receptor (beta chain). Original processing methods: The authors estimated nucleated cell counts from reference gene primer amplification. Repertoires were generated with immunoSEQ multiplex PCR, while TCRdb's copy carries only in-frame clones and drops some. The V and J calls and clone size come from that table; D and trimming were worked out from the DNA. The sample has about 150,000 clones, around 80% seen once. The data were taken from a study of blood T cell repertoires in COVID-19. Study-wide background: T cells, B-cell-depleted T cells, or PBMCs supplied cDNA or gDNA.

The cohort comprised adults aged about 18 to 90 years residing in about two dozen US areas. Participants classified as exposed had met a COVID-19 case within 2 weeks before study entry. Sequencing was done on a sample of PBMCs or T cells enriched from blood (not recorded which). This TCR was sampled from a man between 65 and 80 years old who had been exposed to COVID-19.

CDR3 residues: CASSLTRRINDEQFF. Here the CDR3 DNA reads TGTGCCAGCAGCCTGACTAGGAGGATTAACGATGAGCAGTTCTTC. The chain employs TRBV27 and TRBJ2-1; possibly TRBD2 for D (6 bases). In germline, CDR1 is MNHEY, CDR2 SMNVEV (reference sequence). V was trimmed by 6 bases and J by 8 bases, leaving 20 bases between them. This CDR3 comprises 15 residues.